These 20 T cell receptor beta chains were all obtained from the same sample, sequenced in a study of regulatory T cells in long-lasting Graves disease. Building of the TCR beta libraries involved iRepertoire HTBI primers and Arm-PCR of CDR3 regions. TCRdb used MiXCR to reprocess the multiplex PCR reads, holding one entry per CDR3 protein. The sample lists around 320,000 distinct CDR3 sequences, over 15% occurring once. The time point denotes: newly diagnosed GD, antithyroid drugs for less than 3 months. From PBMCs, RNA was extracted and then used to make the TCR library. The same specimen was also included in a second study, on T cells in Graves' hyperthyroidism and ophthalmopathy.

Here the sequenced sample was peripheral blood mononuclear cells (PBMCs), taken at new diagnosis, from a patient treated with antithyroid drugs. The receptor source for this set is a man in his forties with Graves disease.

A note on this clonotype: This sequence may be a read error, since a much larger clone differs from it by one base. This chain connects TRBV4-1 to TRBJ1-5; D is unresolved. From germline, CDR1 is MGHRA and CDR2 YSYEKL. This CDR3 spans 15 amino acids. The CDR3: CVSSQLAISNQPQHF. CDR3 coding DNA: TGCGTCAGCAGCCAACTCGCGATTAGCAATCAGCCCCAGCATTTT.

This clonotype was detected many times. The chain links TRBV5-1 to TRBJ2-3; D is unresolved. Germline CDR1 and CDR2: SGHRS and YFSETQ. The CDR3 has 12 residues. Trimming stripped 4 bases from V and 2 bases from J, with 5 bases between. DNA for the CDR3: TGCGCCAGCAGCATTAACACAGATACGCAGTATTTT. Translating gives CASSINTDTQYF.

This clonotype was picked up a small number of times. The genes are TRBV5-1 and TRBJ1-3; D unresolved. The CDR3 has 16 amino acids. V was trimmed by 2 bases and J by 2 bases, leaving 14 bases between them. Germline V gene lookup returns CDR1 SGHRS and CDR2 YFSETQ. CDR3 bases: TGCGCCAGCAGCTTATACCATGGGGATGCTGGAAACACCATATATTTT. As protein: CASSLYHGDAGNTIYF.

CDR3 residues: CASSFRQPIEAFF. The DNA of the CDR3 is TGTGCCAGCAGTTTTAGACAGCCGATTGAAGCTTTCTTT. V gene TRBV28 combines with J gene TRBJ1-1; a possible D gene is TRBD1 (5 bases). Germline CDR1 is MDHEN and CDR2 is SYDVKM. The CDR3 extends over 13 amino acids. Trimming stripped 3 bases from V and 7 bases from J, with 12 bases between.

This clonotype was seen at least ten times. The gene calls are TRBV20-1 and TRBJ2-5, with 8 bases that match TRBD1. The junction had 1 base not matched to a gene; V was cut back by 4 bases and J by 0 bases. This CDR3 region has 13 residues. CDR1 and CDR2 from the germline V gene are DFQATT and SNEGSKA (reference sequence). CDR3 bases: TGCAGTGCTACGGACAGGGACCAAGAGACCCAGTACTTC. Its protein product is CSATDRDQETQYF.

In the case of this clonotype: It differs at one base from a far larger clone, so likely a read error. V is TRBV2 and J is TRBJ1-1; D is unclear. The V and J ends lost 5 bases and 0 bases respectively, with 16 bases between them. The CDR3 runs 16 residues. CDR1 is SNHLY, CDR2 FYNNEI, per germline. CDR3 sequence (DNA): TGTGCCAGCAGTTTGAGCAGCTCAAACATGAACACTGAAGCTTTCTTT. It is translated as CASSLSSSNMNTEAFF.

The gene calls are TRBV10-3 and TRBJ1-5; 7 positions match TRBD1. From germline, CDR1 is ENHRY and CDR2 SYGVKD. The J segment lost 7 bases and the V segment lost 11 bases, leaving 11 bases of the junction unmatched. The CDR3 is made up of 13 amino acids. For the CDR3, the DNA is TGTGCCGCGGATGACAGGGTTGGGCAGCCCCAGCATTTT. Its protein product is CAADDRVGQPQHF.

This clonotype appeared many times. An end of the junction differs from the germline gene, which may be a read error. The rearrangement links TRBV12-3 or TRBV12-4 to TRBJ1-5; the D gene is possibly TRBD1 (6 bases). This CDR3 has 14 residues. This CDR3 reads CASSLGQSNQPQHF. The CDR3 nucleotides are TGTGCCAGCAGCTTAGGACAGAGCAATCAGCCCCAGCATTTT.

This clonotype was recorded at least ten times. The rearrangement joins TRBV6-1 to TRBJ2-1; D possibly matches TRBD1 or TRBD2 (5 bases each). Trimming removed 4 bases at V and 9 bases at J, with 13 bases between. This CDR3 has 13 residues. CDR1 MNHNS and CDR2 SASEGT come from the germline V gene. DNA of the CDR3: TGTGCCAGCAGTGCGGGGCTTTACGGTGAGCAGTTCTTC. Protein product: CASSAGLYGEQFF.

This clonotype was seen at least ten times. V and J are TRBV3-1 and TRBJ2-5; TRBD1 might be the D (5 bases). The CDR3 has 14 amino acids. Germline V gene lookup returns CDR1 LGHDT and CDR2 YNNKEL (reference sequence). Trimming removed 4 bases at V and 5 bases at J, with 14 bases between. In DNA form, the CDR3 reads TGTGCCAGCAGCCGGGGCGCGCCTCCGGAGACCCAGTACTTC. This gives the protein CASSRGAPPETQYF.

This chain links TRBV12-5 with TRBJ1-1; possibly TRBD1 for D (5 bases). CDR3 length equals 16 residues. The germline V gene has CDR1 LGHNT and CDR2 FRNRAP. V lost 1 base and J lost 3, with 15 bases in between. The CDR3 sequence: CASGLGLGGTDTEAFF. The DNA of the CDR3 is TGTGCTAGTGGTTTGGGATTGGGAGGGACGGACACTGAAGCTTTCTTT.

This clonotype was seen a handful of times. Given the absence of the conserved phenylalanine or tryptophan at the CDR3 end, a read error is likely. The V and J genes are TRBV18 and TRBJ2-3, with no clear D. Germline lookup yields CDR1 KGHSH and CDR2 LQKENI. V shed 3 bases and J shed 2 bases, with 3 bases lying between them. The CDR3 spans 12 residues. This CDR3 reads CASSPITDTQYL. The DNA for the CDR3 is TGTGCCAGCTCACCGATCACAGATACGCAGTATCTT.

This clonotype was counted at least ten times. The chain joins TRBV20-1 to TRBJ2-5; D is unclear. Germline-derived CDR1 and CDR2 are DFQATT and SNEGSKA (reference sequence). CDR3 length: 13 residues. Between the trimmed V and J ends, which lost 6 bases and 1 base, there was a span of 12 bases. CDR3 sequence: CSAPVRGQETQYF. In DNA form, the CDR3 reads TGCAGTGCCCCGGTCCGCGGCCAAGAGACCCAGTACTTC.

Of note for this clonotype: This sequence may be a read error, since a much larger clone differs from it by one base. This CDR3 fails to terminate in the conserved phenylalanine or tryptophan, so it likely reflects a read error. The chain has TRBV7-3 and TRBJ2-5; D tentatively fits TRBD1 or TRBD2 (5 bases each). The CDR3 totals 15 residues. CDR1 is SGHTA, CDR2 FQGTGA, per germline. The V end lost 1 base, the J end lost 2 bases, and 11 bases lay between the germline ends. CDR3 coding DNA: TGTGCCAGCAGCTTAATGGGGACGTTACAAGAGACCCAGTACCTC. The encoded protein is CASSLMGTLQETQYL.

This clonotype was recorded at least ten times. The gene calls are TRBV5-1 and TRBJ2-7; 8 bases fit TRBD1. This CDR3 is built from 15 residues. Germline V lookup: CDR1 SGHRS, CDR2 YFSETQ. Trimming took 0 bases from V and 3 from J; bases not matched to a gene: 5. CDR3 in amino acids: CASSLGQTGDYEQYF. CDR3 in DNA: TGCGCCAGCAGCTTGGGACAGACAGGGGACTACGAGCAGTACTTC. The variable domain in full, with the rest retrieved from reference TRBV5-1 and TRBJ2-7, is KAGVTQTPRYLIKTRGQQVTLSCSPISGHRSVSWYQQTPGQGLQFLFEYFSETQRNKGNFPGRFSGRQFSNSRSEMNVSTLELGDSALYLCASSLGQTGDYEQYFGPGTRLTVT.

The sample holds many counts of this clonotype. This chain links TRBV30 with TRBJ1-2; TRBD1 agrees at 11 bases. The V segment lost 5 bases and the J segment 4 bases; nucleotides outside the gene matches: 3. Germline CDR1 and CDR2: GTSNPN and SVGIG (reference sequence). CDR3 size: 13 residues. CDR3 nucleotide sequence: TGTGCCTGGGGACAGGGGGCTCCCTATGGCTACACCTTC. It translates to CAWGQGAPYGYTF.

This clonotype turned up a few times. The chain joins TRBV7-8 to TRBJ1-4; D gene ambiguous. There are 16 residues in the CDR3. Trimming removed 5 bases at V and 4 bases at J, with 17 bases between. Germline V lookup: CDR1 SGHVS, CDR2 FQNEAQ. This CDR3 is CASSPTGSSYNEKLFF. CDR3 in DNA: TGTGCCAGCAGCCCCACCGGTTCCAGTTATAATGAAAAACTGTTTTTT.

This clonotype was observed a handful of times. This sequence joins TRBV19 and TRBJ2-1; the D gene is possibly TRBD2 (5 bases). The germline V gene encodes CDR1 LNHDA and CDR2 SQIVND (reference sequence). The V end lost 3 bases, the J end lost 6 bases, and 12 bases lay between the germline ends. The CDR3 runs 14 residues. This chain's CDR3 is CASSMVGVVNEQFF. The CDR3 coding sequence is TGTGCCAGTAGTATGGTGGGAGTCGTCAATGAGCAGTTCTTC.

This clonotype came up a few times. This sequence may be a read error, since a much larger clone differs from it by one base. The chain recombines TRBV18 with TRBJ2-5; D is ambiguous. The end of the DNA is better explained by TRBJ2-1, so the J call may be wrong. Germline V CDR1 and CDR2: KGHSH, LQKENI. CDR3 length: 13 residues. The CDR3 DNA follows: TGTGCCAGCTCACCTTACATCTCCTACGAGCAGTTCTTC. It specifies CASSPYISYEQFF.

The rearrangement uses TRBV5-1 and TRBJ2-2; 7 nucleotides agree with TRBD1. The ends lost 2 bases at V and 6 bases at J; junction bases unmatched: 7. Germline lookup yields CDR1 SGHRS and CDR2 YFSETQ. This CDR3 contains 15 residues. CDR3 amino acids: CASSLTVQGAGELFF. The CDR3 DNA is TGCGCCAGCAGCTTAACTGTTCAGGGGGCCGGGGAGCTGTTTTTT.